The present entry profiles one T cell receptor (beta chain) with its context. This specimen comes from a study of blood T cell repertoires in COVID-19. In the study overall: COVID-19 samples from acute and convalescent phases originated in the United States, Italy and Spain. T cells, B-cell-depleted T cells, or PBMCs provided the cDNA or gDNA that served as material.

Per the original data handling: Estimation of nucleated cell counts was performed using reference gene primer amplification. Profiling relied on immunoSEQ multiplex PCR, and the TCRdb table lists in-frame clones only, not all of them. D and trimming come from the DNA, and the V and J calls and clone size come from that table. The sample holds 100,000 to 150,000 clones, 65% to 85% seen once. This CDR3 is 13 amino acids long. From germline, CDR1 is LNHDA and CDR2 SQIVND (reference sequence). V was shortened by 5 bases and J by 6 bases, with 11 bases between the two germline ends. Sequenced: peripheral blood. This TCR derives from a woman older than 75 with acute or convalescent COVID-19. The V call is TRBV19, the J call TRBJ1-5, with D perhaps matching TRBD1 (5 bases). CDR3 in DNA: TGTGCCAGTAGTTGGCAGGGTGGTCAGCCCCAGCATTTT. Translating it yields CASSWQGGQPQHF.